This is a list of T cell receptor beta chains from one sample in a study of blood T cell repertoires in COVID-19. Profiled with immunoSEQ multiplex PCR; TCRdb holds only in-frame clones, not every one. The table has over 400,000 clones, approximately 90% seen once; the top ten hold 6.5% to 8.5%. Sequencing used PBMCs or T cells enriched from blood (not recorded which). These receptors originate from a woman aged 55-69 years who had recovered from COVID-19. The CDR3 runs from the conserved cysteine through the conserved F or W. The D gene is left open where the match is weak. Not all rows give a size; the values are once, few, many and, for expanded clones, a class.

>.|.|TRBV30|TRBJ1-2
CAWSGGRGYTF
TGTGCCTGGAGTGGAGGGAGAGGCTACACCTTC
>.|.|TRBV6-5|TRBJ2-1
CASSYPVANEQFF
TGTGCCAGCAGTTACCCGGTAGCCAATGAGCAGTTCTTC
>once|TRBD1|TRBV5-6|TRBJ1-3
CASSPQGAGYTIYF
TGTGCCAGCAGCCCGCAGGGGGCTGGTTACACCATATATTTT
>.|.|TRBV9|TRBJ1-2
CASSGTDYGYTF
TGTGCCAGCAGCGGGACAGACTATGGCTACACCTTC
>.|.|TRBV3-1/TRBV3-2|TRBJ2-3
CASSQRPWRGRTDTQYF
TGTGCCAGCAGCCAACGCCCGTGGAGGGGACGCACAGATACGCAGTATTTT
>once|.|TRBV11-3|TRBJ1-2
CASSPAGTVNYGYTF
TGTGCCAGCAGCCCAGCCGGGACTGTTAACTATGGCTACACCTTC
>.|TRBD2|TRBV24-1|TRBJ2-3
CATSDVAGGTDTQYF
TGTGCCACCAGTGATGTAGCGGGGGGCACAGATACGCAGTATTTT
>.|.|TRBV5-1|TRBJ2-3
CASNGGQGTDTQYF
TGCGCCAGCAACGGTGGTCAGGGAACAGATACGCAGTATTTT
>.|.|TRBV24-1|TRBJ2-5
CATSDEGQTGTQYF
TGTGCCACCAGTGATGAGGGCCAAACGGGGACCCAGTACTTC
>.|.|TRBV6-1|TRBJ1-1
CASSEALTLQAFF
TGTGCCAGCAGTGAAGCGCTGACTTTACAAGCTTTCTTT
>.|TRBD1|TRBV19|TRBJ1-1
CASRFRGMNTEAFF
TGTGCCAGTAGGTTCAGGGGGATGAACACTGAAGCTTTCTTT
>.|.|TRBV2|TRBJ1-2
CASSLYQGEFRGYTF
TGTGCCAGCAGCCTTTATCAAGGAGAGTTCCGGGGCTACACCTTC
>.|TRBD1|TRBV19|TRBJ1-1
CASSVQGAAEAFF
TGTGCCAGTAGTGTCCAGGGGGCGGCTGAAGCTTTCTTT
>.|.|TRBV6-2/TRBV6-3|TRBJ1-2
CASSSQGGYGYTF
TGTGCCAGCAGTAGTCAGGGAGGATATGGCTACACCTTC
>.|TRBD1|TRBV5-1|TRBJ1-1
CASSPQGGHTEAFF
TGCGCCAGCAGCCCCCAAGGGGGCCACACTGAAGCTTTCTTT
>.|TRBD2|TRBV7-9|TRBJ2-1
CASNLAGGYNEQFF
TGTGCCAGCAACCTAGCGGGGGGTTACAATGAGCAGTTCTTC
>.|TRBD2|TRBV11-2|TRBJ2-3
CASIQLAGYTDTQYF
TGTGCCAGCATCCAACTAGCGGGTTACACAGATACGCAGTATTTT
>.|.|TRBV21-1|TRBJ2-5
CASSKVAGQETQYF
TGTGCCAGCAGCAAAGTCGCAGGGCAAGAGACCCAGTACTTC
>.|.|TRBV3-1/TRBV3-2|TRBJ1-1
CASSRRDRTEAFF
TGTGCCAGCAGCCGCAGGGATCGCACTGAAGCTTTCTTT
>once|TRBD1|TRBV5-1|TRBJ2-1
CASSPGQGDEQFF
TGCGCCAGCAGCCCGGGACAGGGAGATGAGCAGTTCTTC
>.|.|TRBV7-2|TRBJ1-5
CASSLAADQPQHF
TGTGCCAGCAGCTTAGCGGCCGATCAGCCCCAGCATTTT
>.|TRBD1|TRBV7-8|TRBJ1-2
CASSPRTGFGYTF
TGTGCCAGCAGCCCCCGGACAGGGTTCGGCTACACCTTC
>.|.|TRBV5-3|TRBJ1-2
CARSQTPGADGYTF
TGTGCCAGATCTCAAACACCAGGGGCAGATGGCTACACCTTC
>.|TRBD1|TRBV2|TRBJ1-6
CASRAPPTGLNSPLHF
TGTGCCAGCAGGGCCCCTCCGACAGGGCTTAATTCACCCCTCCACTTT
>.|.|TRBV5-8|TRBJ2-3
CASSLGGFTDTQYF
TGTGCCAGCAGCTTAGGAGGGTTCACAGATACGCAGTATTTT
>.|TRBD2|TRBV5-1|TRBJ2-2
CASTILALTGELFF
TGCGCCAGCACCATACTAGCGCTTACCGGGGAGCTGTTTTTT
>.|TRBD1|TRBV19|TRBJ1-4
CASSTLNRGGTNEKLFF
TGTGCCAGTAGTACCCTAAACAGGGGTGGAACTAATGAAAAACTGTTTTTT
>.|TRBD1|TRBV4-1|TRBJ1-1
CASSPGQGGLNTEAFF
TGCGCCAGCAGCCCTGGACAGGGGGGATTGAACACTGAAGCTTTCTTT
>.|TRBD1|TRBV9|TRBJ1-2
CASSATGTVYGYTF
TGTGCCAGCAGCGCAACCGGGACAGTTTATGGCTACACCTTC
>.|.|TRBV11-2|TRBJ2-1
CASSAPPGFYNEQFF
TGTGCCAGCAGCGCCCCCCCGGGATTTTACAATGAGCAGTTCTTC
>.|.|TRBV21-1|TRBJ1-3
CASSWQGAGNTIYF
TGTGCCAGCAGTTGGCAGGGGGCTGGAAACACCATATATTTT
>.|.|TRBV7-2|TRBJ2-6
CASSAPQGGGGANVLTF
TGTGCCAGCAGCGCACCCCAGGGGGGCGGGGGGGCCAACGTCCTGACTTTC
>.|TRBD2|TRBV5-1|TRBJ2-5
CASSLGVAGIQETQYF
TGCGCCAGCAGCTTGGGTGTAGCGGGGATTCAAGAGACCCAGTACTTC
>.|.|TRBV9|TRBJ2-3
CASTHGGSTDTQYF
TGTGCCAGCACCCACGGGGGATCCACAGATACGCAGTATTTT
>few|TRBD2|TRBV24-1|TRBJ2-1
CATRREGGKNEQFF
TGTGCCACCCGACGGGAGGGGGGAAAAAATGAGCAGTTCTTC
>.|TRBD1|TRBV30|TRBJ2-2
CASGQGGTGELFF
TGTGCCTCTGGACAGGGAGGCACCGGGGAGCTGTTTTTT
>.|.|TRBV24-1|TRBJ1-1
CATRGTGNTEAFF
TGTGCCACCAGGGGAACAGGGAACACTGAAGCTTTCTTT
>.|TRBD1|TRBV28|TRBJ1-1
CASSSPGQGKTEAFF
TGTGCCAGCAGTTCTCCGGGACAGGGGAAAACTGAAGCTTTCTTT
>.|.|TRBV4-1|TRBJ1-2
CASSQVSQGLYGYTF
TGCGCCAGCAGCCAAGTGTCACAGGGCCTCTATGGCTACACCTTC
>.|.|TRBV3-1/TRBV3-2|TRBJ1-3
CASSTRGNTIYF
TGTGCCAGCAGTACCAGGGGAAACACCATATATTTT
>.|TRBD2|TRBV24-1|TRBJ2-5
CATSDPREGGETQYF
TGTGCCACCAGTGACCCACGGGAGGGGGGAGAGACCCAGTACTTC
>.|TRBD2|TRBV18|TRBJ2-3
CASSPHASGSTDTQYF
TGTGCCAGCTCACCACACGCTAGCGGTTCCACAGATACGCAGTATTTT
>once|.|TRBV29-1|TRBJ1-4
CSVARGNTNEKLFF
TGCAGCGTAGCTAGGGGGAACACTAATGAAAAACTGTTTTTT
>.|TRBD1|TRBV3-1/TRBV3-2|TRBJ2-1
CASSLIGTGDNEQFF
TGTGCCAGCAGTTTAATTGGGACAGGGGACAATGAGCAGTTCTTC
>.|TRBD2|TRBV7-9|TRBJ2-1
CASSLASGGPSDEQFF
TGTGCCAGCAGCTTAGCTAGCGGGGGGCCTTCGGATGAGCAGTTCTTC
>.|.|TRBV5-4|TRBJ2-5
CASSPQGARGGKYF
TGTGCCAGCAGCCCACAGGGGGCGCGGGGGGGAAAGTACTTC
>.|TRBD1|TRBV2|TRBJ1-5
CASTPGQTNQPQHF
TGTGCCAGCACTCCGGGACAGACCAATCAGCCCCAGCATTTT
>.|TRBD1|TRBV9|TRBJ1-1
CASSDDRGGTEAFF
TGTGCCAGCAGCGACGACAGGGGAGGGACTGAAGCTTTCTTT
>.|TRBD2|TRBV5-1|TRBJ2-3
CASSLAVAGGPGDTQYF
TGCGCCAGCAGCTTGGCGGTAGCGGGGGGGCCGGGAGATACGCAGTATTTT
>once|.|TRBV19|TRBJ2-5
CASKGRQAGAQYF
TGTGCCAGTAAAGGTCGGCAGGCCGGGGCCCAGTACTTC
>.|.|TRBV13|TRBJ2-1
CASSLIGGDEQFF
TGTGCCAGCAGCTTAATAGGCGGGGATGAGCAGTTCTTC
>.|.|TRBV10-2|TRBJ2-3
CASSDPTDRYTDTQYF
TGCGCCAGCAGTGACCCTACTGACAGGTACACAGATACGCAGTATTTT
>.|TRBD1|TRBV5-1|TRBJ2-3
CASRQGIVTDTQYF
TGCGCCAGCCGACAGGGAATTGTAACAGATACGCAGTATTTT
>.|.|TRBV27|TRBJ1-2
CASSQDIDRGYTF
TGTGCCAGCAGCCAAGACATCGACAGGGGCTACACCTTC
>.|.|TRBV6-5|TRBJ1-4
CASSYREKLFF
TGTGCCAGCAGTTACCGGGAAAAACTGTTTTTT
>.|.|TRBV2|TRBJ1-1
CASIGDTEAFF
TGTGCCAGCATAGGGGATACTGAAGCTTTCTTT
>.|TRBD2|TRBV5-1|TRBJ2-7
CASSLGGGTYEQYF
TGCGCCAGCAGCTTGGGCGGGGGGACCTACGAGCAGTACTTC
>.|.|TRBV6-5|TRBJ1-2
CASSYSLGWEGGYTF
TGTGCCAGCAGTTACTCCCTTGGCTGGGAGGGTGGCTACACCTTC
>.|TRBD1|TRBV14|TRBJ2-7
CASSERGLITYEQYF
TGTGCCAGCAGTGAAAGGGGGCTGATTACCTACGAGCAGTACTTC
>once|TRBD2|TRBV7-6|TRBJ2-3
CASSYGGLAADTQYF
TGTGCCAGCAGCTATGGAGGACTAGCTGCGGATACGCAGTATTTT